The 2 T cell receptor beta chains presented below share a single source sample, sequenced in a study of cytomegalovirus exposure and HLA in healthy donors. Researchers ran the PCR with 60 Vbeta and 13 Jbeta primers. This table comes from immunoSEQ multiplex PCR, and its TCRdb copy is limited to in-frame clones, with some not included. The sample has around 98,000 clones, 55% to 75% seen once. Material for sequencing was PBMCs. Every receptor here comes from a man aged 50-60 years in good health and CMV-seronegative.

The J gene is TRBJ1-1, the V gene TRBV6-6, with 8 nucleotides matching TRBD1. Trimming took 0 bases from V and 7 from J; bases not matched to a gene: 7. Germline CDR1 reads MNHNY; CDR2 reads SVGAGI (reference sequence). The CDR3 has 15 amino acids. This CDR3 is CASSYSRTGSDEAFF. The CDR3 DNA reads TGTGCCAGCAGTTACTCGAGGACAGGGTCGGATGAAGCTTTCTTT.

The chain combines TRBV10-3 with TRBJ1-1; D gene unclear. Germline values: CDR1 ENHRY, CDR2 SYGVKD. The CDR3 is made up of 12 amino acids. The V end lost 3 bases, the J end lost 3 bases, and 5 bases lay between the germline ends. CDR3 nucleotide sequence: TGTGCCATCAGTGACAGGCACACTGAAGCTTTCTTT. Protein sequence: CAISDRHTEAFF.